These T cell receptor beta chains were read from a single sample in a study of post-analysis software for immune sequencing data. Via MiXCR, TCRdb re-called the PCR reads, giving one row per CDR3 protein. This sample has under 200,000 distinct CDR3 sequences, with 29% found just once. Sequenced sample: blood. These receptors originate from a girl aged 2-17 years with multiple sclerosis. The CDR3 runs from the conserved cysteine through the conserved F or W. The order of the fields is V gene, CDR3 protein.

TRBV5-5,CASSFGGISDQPQHF
TRBV25-1,CASTSPTPDTQYF
TRBV6-1,CASSGGTGKWGTEAFF
TRBV5-1,CASSLEGGGYNEQFF
TRBV5-1,CASSTGGQLAKNIQYF
TRBV28,CASRLGVTGYEQYF
TRBV5-1,CASSLARTLTGELFF
TRBV12-3/TRBV12-4,CASSAPGQGEDEQFF
TRBV7-9,CASSRYITGIGEKLFF
TRBV5-1,CASSGDGTEAFF
TRBV30,CAWSARWGASSPLHF
TRBV28,CASSLDRVNEKLFF
TRBV5-1,CASSGGSDSYNEQFF
TRBV4-1,CASSPTLLDRGYGYTF
TRBV20-1,CSARRLAGGQGPAETQYF
TRBV27,CASSLKPRVQETQYF
TRBV12-3/TRBV12-4,CASSLRGGEGGYGHTF
TRBV24-1,CATSDLAGGQRREQFF
TRBV12-3/TRBV12-4,CASQGTGGNQPQHF
TRBV6-2/TRBV6-3,CATETGNRETQYF
TRBV20-1,CSANQLAVTDTQYF
TRBV11-2,CASSTGTSGIPGEQYF
TRBV7-9,CASSEGDARETQYF
TRBV27,CASNLRGRPTPEAFF
TRBV29-1,CSVALGQGRPQHF
TRBV5-4,CASKASVNRNTQYF
TRBV30,CAWSVGGGQETQYF
TRBV6-2/TRBV6-3,CASSYSGYGYTF
TRBV30,CAWRYPALNYGYTF
TRBV7-8,CASSLAQVSGNEQFF
TRBV6-2/TRBV6-3,CASSEGRNTGELFF
TRBV6-5,CASSWTGGEGGELFF
TRBV20-1,CSPWVVAGPSSSYNEQFF